The 28 T cell receptor beta chains below all came from one sample that was sequenced in a study of T cells in Graves' hyperthyroidism and ophthalmopathy. Amplification yielded TCR beta CDR3 regions, with RNA transcripts as the source. HTBI primers were used for first-round RT-PCR of the TCR CDR3. TCRdb re-derived calls from the multiplex PCR reads in MiXCR, one entry per CDR3 protein. Of roughly 660,000 distinct CDR3 sequences listed, 15% to 20% were seen once; the top ten hold 15% to 19%. The sample was blood. The source of these receptors is a man in his fifties with Graves' hyperthyroidism.

This clonotype was found many times. V usage is TRBV12-3 or TRBV12-4 and J usage is TRBJ1-5; 9 bases line up with TRBD1. CDR3 length equals 15 residues. V dropped 3 bases and J dropped 3; count of bases not matched to a gene: 3. The CDR3 here is CASSFDRGFNQPQHF. The CDR3 region has the DNA TGTGCCAGCAGTTTCGACAGGGGGTTCAATCAGCCCCAGCATTTT.

The chain combines TRBV7-6 with TRBJ1-4; perhaps TRBD1 as D (6 bases). This CDR3 is 13 amino acids long. Between the trimmed V and J ends, which lost 6 bases and 5 bases, there was a span of 10 bases. The germline gives CDR1 SGHVS, CDR2 FNYEAQ. The CDR3 region is CASSWTVNEKLFF. DNA of the CDR3: TGTGCCAGCAGTTGGACAGTCAATGAAAAACTGTTTTTT.

The chain has TRBV30 and TRBJ2-1; 10 bases line up with TRBD2. The CDR3 has 14 amino acids. Germline V gene lookup returns CDR1 GTSNPN and CDR2 SVGIG (reference sequence). The ends lost 0 bases at V and 9 bases at J; junction bases unmatched: 5. In DNA, the CDR3 is TGTGCCTGGAGTGTAATGCTAGCGGGGGCTGAGCAGTTCTTC. Its translation is CAWSVMLAGAEQFF.

This clonotype was found many times. V and J are TRBV19 and TRBJ2-7; 8 bases match TRBD2. V lost 5 bases and J lost 4; bases outside the gene matches: 13. The CDR3 spans 16 residues. CDR1 is LNHDA, CDR2 SQIVND, per germline (reference sequence). The CDR3 reads CASSPWAAAGDYEQYF. The CDR3 coding sequence is TGTGCCAGTAGTCCTTGGGCCGCAGCGGGAGATTACGAGCAGTACTTC.

Many counts were recorded for this clonotype. This rearrangement joins TRBV11-2 to TRBJ2-7; 7 nucleotides align to TRBD2. The CDR3 totals 14 residues. CDR1 and CDR2 (germline): SGHAT, FQNNGV. V shed 3 bases and J 2 bases; nucleotides not matched to a gene: 4. This chain's CDR3 is CASSFPSGTYEQYF. In nucleotides, the CDR3 is TGTGCCAGCAGCTTCCCTAGCGGAACCTACGAGCAGTACTTC.

The rearrangement joins TRBV6-2 or TRBV6-3 to TRBJ2-4; 7 bases line up with TRBD1. This CDR3 contains 15 residues. Germline values: CDR1 MNHEY, CDR2 SVGEGT. V was clipped by 3 bases and J by 4 bases; unmatched bases: 6. DNA for the CDR3: TGTGCCAGCAGTTATAACCGGGACAGTAAAAACATTCAGTACTTC. This encodes CASSYNRDSKNIQYF.

This clonotype was found once. The chain couples TRBV7-2 to TRBJ2-2; the D is unclear. The CDR3 is 13 residues long. The V gene's germline CDR1 is SGHTA and CDR2 FQGNSA. Trimming removed 4 bases from V and 6 bases from J, with 9 bases in between. The CDR3 loop reads CASSSIDPGELFF. The CDR3 region has the DNA TGTGCCAGCAGCTCCATAGATCCCGGGGAGCTGTTTTTT.

The gene calls are TRBV20-1 and TRBJ1-5; D is uncertain. The CDR3 consists of 12 residues. CDR1 and CDR2 from the germline V gene are DFQATT and SNEGSKA (reference sequence). The germline V and J ends were trimmed by 2 bases and 0 bases, with 2 bases remaining between them. The CDR3: CSARFSNQPQHF. The CDR3 bases are TGCAGTGCTAGATTTAGCAATCAGCCCCAGCATTTT.

At least ten counts were recorded for this clonotype. The genes are TRBV11-2 and TRBJ2-5; 7 nucleotides align to TRBD2. This CDR3 has 15 amino acids. V lost 2 bases to trimming and J lost 7 bases; unmatched junction nucleotides: 10. The germline V gene has CDR1 SGHAT and CDR2 FQNNGV. In DNA, the CDR3 is TGTGCCAGCAGCTTACGTGGGAGGGCCGACGCGACCCAGTACTTC. Encoded protein: CASSLRGRADATQYF.

This clonotype turned up a few times. The chain carries TRBV20-1 and TRBJ2-7; 9 bases line up with TRBD2. Germline CDR1 is DFQATT and CDR2 is SNEGSKA (reference sequence). The CDR3 runs to 15 residues. V shed 0 bases, J shed 4 bases, and the junction held 7 bases outside the gene matches. The CDR3 DNA sequence: TGCAGTGCTAGAGAGCGTAGCGGGAGATATTACGAGCAGTACTTC. Translated, it gives CSARERSGRYYEQYF.

This clonotype was seen a few times. The chain joins TRBV7-2 to TRBJ1-5; tentatively, D is TRBD1 (6 bases). Germline assignment: CDR1 SGHTA and CDR2 FQGNSA. CDR3 length: 16 amino acids. Trimming shortened V by 1 base and J by 5 bases, and 15 bases separated the two germline ends. In DNA form, the CDR3 reads TGTGCCAGCAGCTTAGGGGGGCAGGCAGGGTATCAGCCCCAGCATTTT. This sequence encodes CASSLGGQAGYQPQHF.

This clonotype was counted ten times or more. The rearrangement joins TRBV6-5 to TRBJ2-3; no reliable D call. Germline V gene lookup returns CDR1 MNHEY and CDR2 SVGAGI. V was clipped by 2 bases and J by 1 base, with 1 base between them. This CDR3 has 12 residues. As DNA, the CDR3 is TGTGCCAGCAGTTACGGCACAGATACGCAGTATTTT. Translation gives CASSYGTDTQYF.

This clonotype has a handful of counts. The rearrangement joins TRBV4-1 to TRBJ1-1; D ambiguous. The V and J ends lost 1 base and 0 bases respectively, with 9 bases between them. The germline CDR1 and CDR2 sequences are MGHRA and YSYEKL. This CDR3 is built from 15 residues. As DNA, the CDR3 is TGCGCCAGCAGCCAAGGGGCGAACATGAACACTGAAGCTTTCTTT. This gives the protein CASSQGANMNTEAFF.

About this clonotype itself: Given a much more abundant clone one base away, this may be a read error. This chain connects TRBV12-3 or TRBV12-4 to TRBJ2-3; D possibly corresponds to TRBD1 (6 bases). The V and J ends lost 9 bases and 6 bases respectively, with 19 bases between them. The CDR3 runs to 14 residues. CDR3 sequence: CARSDRRLRDTQYF. CDR3 in DNA: TGTGCCAGGAGTGACAGGCGACTAAGGGATACGCAGTATTTT.

This clonotype came up a few times. The genes are TRBV15 and TRBJ2-3; 7 bases fit TRBD1. Trimming took 5 bases from V and 3 from J; bases not matched to a gene: 8. This CDR3 is built from 15 residues. CDR1 and CDR2 from the germline V gene are LNHNV and YYDKDF (reference sequence). The CDR3 DNA sequence: TGTGCCACCAGCTCCCGAGGACAGGAGACAGATACGCAGTATTTT. As protein: CATSSRGQETDTQYF.

This clonotype was seen ten or more times. The chain employs TRBV6-1 and TRBJ2-6, with a tentative D call TRBD2 (7 bases). The CDR3 runs to 16 residues. Per germline, CDR1 MNHNS and CDR2 SASEGT. Between the trimmed V and J ends, which lost 3 bases and 1 base, there was a span of 10 bases. CDR3 sequence (DNA): TGTGCCAGCAGTGACGGGGGGCAATCTGGGGCCAACGTCCTGACTTTC. It codes for CASSDGGQSGANVLTF.

The CDR3 loop reads CASSQLQFYGYTF. For the CDR3, the DNA is TGTGCCAGCAGTCAGTTACAATTCTATGGCTACACCTTC. This chain joins TRBV28 and TRBJ1-2, with D uncertain. Germline V gene lookup returns CDR1 MDHEN and CDR2 SYDVKM. V lost 5 bases, J lost 4 bases, and 11 bases lay in between. This CDR3 spans 13 amino acids.

The rearrangement uses TRBV2 and TRBJ1-1; D not certain. The CDR3 contains 11 residues. The germline V and J ends were trimmed by 10 bases and 10 bases, with 16 bases remaining between them. The germline CDR1 and CDR2 sequences are SNHLY and FYNNEI. DNA for the CDR3: TGTGCCACCCCTAGTAGCGGCGGAGCTTTCTTT. It codes for CATPSSGGAFF.

The rearrangement links TRBV6-1 to TRBJ2-1; 11 positions match TRBD1. The V gene end was trimmed by 10 bases and the J gene end by 3 bases; junction bases not matched to a gene: 2. Germline CDR1 is MNHNS and CDR2 is SASEGT. The CDR3 is 13 amino acids. The CDR3 DNA is TGTGCCACCGGGACAGGGGGCTACAATGAGCAGTTCTTC. Its protein is CATGTGGYNEQFF.

This clonotype is a singleton in its sample. This rearrangement joins TRBV30 to TRBJ2-4, with a tentative D call TRBD1 (5 bases). Germline values: CDR1 GTSNPN, CDR2 SVGIG (reference sequence). This CDR3 spans 14 amino acids. The ends were cut back, 3 bases at V and 8 bases at J, with 17 bases in the middle. CDR3 coding DNA: TGTGCCTGGAGGGCAGGGTCTCGAAGGGACATTCAGTACTTC. Amino acid sequence: CAWRAGSRRDIQYF.

The genes are TRBV27 and TRBJ1-2; the D gene is possibly TRBD1 (5 bases). In germline, CDR1 is MNHEY, CDR2 SMNVEV (reference sequence). This CDR3 is built from 15 residues. Trimming left V 0 bases short and J 5 bases short, with 13 bases between. Here the CDR3 reads CASSLSPGSLYGYTF. The CDR3, as DNA: TGTGCCAGCAGTTTATCCCCAGGGTCCCTTTATGGCTACACCTTC.

This clonotype was observed at least ten times. The rearrangement joins TRBV7-2 to TRBJ2-1; 8 bases match TRBD2. V shed 4 bases and J 7 bases; nucleotides not matched to a gene: 12. CDR1 and CDR2 from the germline V gene are SGHTA and FQGNSA. CDR3 length: 16 residues. In DNA, the CDR3 is TGTGCCAGCAGCTCCCGCGGACAAAGCGGGAGTAATGAGCAGTTCTTC. Encoded protein: CASSSRGQSGSNEQFF.

A word on this clonotype: Just one base apart from a much larger clone, this may be a read error. This rearrangement joins TRBV3-1 to TRBJ1-2, with 11 bases identical to TRBD1. CDR1 is LGHDT, CDR2 YNNKEL, per germline (reference sequence). CDR3 size: 15 residues. Here the CDR3 reads CPSSQHGTGGEGYTF. The CDR3 bases are TGTCCCAGCAGCCAACACGGGACAGGGGGAGAGGGCTACACCTTC.

The chain joins TRBV7-2 to TRBJ2-3; no definite D call. The length of the CDR3 is 14 residues. The germline V gene has CDR1 SGHTA and CDR2 FQGNSA. Trimming took off 1 base at V and 7 bases at J, with 12 bases between the two ends. The CDR3 DNA reads TGTGCCAGCAGCTTAGAGGGCAGCTCTTATACGCAGTATTTT. Protein: CASSLEGSSYTQYF.

This clonotype was seen a handful of times. The J gene is TRBJ2-1, the V gene TRBV4-2; 13 bases are a match to TRBD2. Germline V gene sequence: CDR1 LGHNA, CDR2 YNFKEQ. The CDR3 sequence is 15 residues long. V lost 5 bases, J lost 7 bases, and 5 bases stayed unmatched. The CDR3 protein is CASSELAGGKNEQFF. DNA of the CDR3: TGTGCCAGCAGCGAACTAGCGGGAGGGAAGAATGAGCAGTTCTTC.

V gene TRBV7-2 combines with J gene TRBJ1-2; TRBD1 might be the D (5 bases). The CDR3 contains 12 residues. V dropped 9 bases and J dropped 4 bases, with 12 bases sitting between them. Per germline, CDR1 SGHTA and CDR2 FQGNSA. CDR3 in DNA: TGTGCCAGTGGGGGTTGGGGCTATGGCTACACCTTC. Its protein is CASGGWGYGYTF.

The sample holds many counts of this clonotype. This chain connects TRBV19 to TRBJ2-1, with D possibly being TRBD2 (5 bases). V dropped 3 bases and J dropped 8 bases, with 14 bases sitting between them. This CDR3 has 14 amino acids. Germline V gives CDR1 LNHDA, CDR2 SQIVND (reference sequence). In DNA, the CDR3 is TGTGCCAGTAGTATGACTACTACCTCTCATGAGCAGTTCTTC. Its protein product is CASSMTTTSHEQFF.

This clonotype was counted at least ten times. The chain couples TRBV10-3 to TRBJ2-1; 9 bases are a match to TRBD1. With V trimmed by 4 bases and J by 6 bases, 10 bases remained unmatched. This CDR3 region has 16 residues. CDR1 and CDR2 from the germline V gene are ENHRY and SYGVKD. CDR3 amino acids: CAISGSGQGNPNEQFF. The CDR3 region has the DNA TGTGCCATCAGTGGATCGGGACAGGGAAATCCCAATGAGCAGTTCTTC.